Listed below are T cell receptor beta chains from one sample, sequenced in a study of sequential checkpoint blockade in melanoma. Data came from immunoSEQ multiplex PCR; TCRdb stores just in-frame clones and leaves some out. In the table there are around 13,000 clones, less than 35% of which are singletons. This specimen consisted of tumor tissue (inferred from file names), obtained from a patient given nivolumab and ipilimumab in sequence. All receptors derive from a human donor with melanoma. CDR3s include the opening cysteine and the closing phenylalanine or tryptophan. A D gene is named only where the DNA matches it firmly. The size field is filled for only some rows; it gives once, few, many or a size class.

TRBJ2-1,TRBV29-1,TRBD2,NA,CSVFIAGGRDEQFF,TGCAGCGTTTTCATAGCGGGAGGGCGGGATGAGCAGTTCTTC
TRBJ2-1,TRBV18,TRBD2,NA,CASSPTLRRGGSYNEQFF,TGTGCCAGCTCACCTACCCTTCGGCGGGGGGGCTCCTACAATGAGCAGTTCTTC
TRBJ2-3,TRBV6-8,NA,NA,CASSRTELTDTQYF,TGTGCCAGCAGTCGGACAGAACTCACAGATACGCAGTATTTT
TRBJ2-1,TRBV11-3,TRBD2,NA,CASSGLAGTSEQFF,TGTGCCAGCAGCGGACTAGCGGGAACCTCGGAGCAGTTCTTC
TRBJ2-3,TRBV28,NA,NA,CASSFPGPSTDTQYF,TGTGCCAGCAGTTTCCCTGGGCCCAGCACAGATACGCAGTATTTT
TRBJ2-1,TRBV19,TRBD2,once,CASSIGAAGEYNEQFF,TGTGCCAGTAGTATAGGGGCAGCGGGAGAGTACAATGAGCAGTTCTTC
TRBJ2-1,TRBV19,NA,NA,CASRSDRSSYNEQFF,TGTGCCAGTAGATCAGACCGGAGCTCCTACAATGAGCAGTTCTTC
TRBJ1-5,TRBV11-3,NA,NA,CASSLGPSAGGQAQHF,TGTGCCAGCAGCCTAGGTCCTTCAGCGGGGGGTCAGGCCCAGCATTTT
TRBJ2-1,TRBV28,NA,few,CASSPQRGEQFF,TGTGCCAGCAGTCCCCAAAGAGGTGAGCAGTTCTTC
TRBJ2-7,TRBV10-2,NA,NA,CASSEPRGARRDEQYF,TGCGCCAGCAGTGAGCCCAGGGGGGCGAGGAGAGACGAGCAGTACTTC
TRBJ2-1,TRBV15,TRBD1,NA,CATSRGDRGLDEQFF,TGTGCCACCAGCAGAGGGGACAGGGGTCTCGATGAGCAGTTCTTC
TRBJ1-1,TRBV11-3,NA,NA,CASSFEGRGAEAFF,TGTGCCAGCAGCTTTGAGGGTAGGGGCGCTGAAGCTTTCTTT
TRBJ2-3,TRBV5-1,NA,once,CASSPGTSTDTQYF,TGCGCCAGCAGCCCCGGGACAAGCACAGATACGCAGTATTTT
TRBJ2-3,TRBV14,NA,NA,CASSQTWDRSTDTQYF,TGTGCCAGCAGCCAAACTTGGGACCGGAGCACAGATACGCAGTATTTT
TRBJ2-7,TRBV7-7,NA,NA,CASSLVWGHGSYEQYF,TGTGCCAGCAGCTTAGTGTGGGGACACGGCTCCTACGAGCAGTACTTC
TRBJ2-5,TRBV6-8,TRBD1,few,CASSPDRGRETQYF,TGTGCCAGCAGCCCGGACAGGGGGCGAGAGACCCAGTACTTC
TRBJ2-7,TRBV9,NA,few,CASSSRTGYEQYF,TGTGCCAGCAGCTCCCGGACCGGTTACGAGCAGTACTTC
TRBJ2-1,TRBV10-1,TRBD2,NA,CASSESLAGVYNEQFF,TGCGCCAGCAGTGAGTCGTTAGCGGGAGTTTACAATGAGCAGTTCTTC
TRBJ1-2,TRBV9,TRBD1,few,CASSVGNPGQGLYGYTF,TGTGCCAGCAGCGTAGGAAACCCGGGACAGGGTCTCTATGGCTACACCTTC
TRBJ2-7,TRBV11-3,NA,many,CASSQDYRNYEQYF,TGTGCCAGCAGCCAGGACTATCGCAACTACGAGCAGTACTTC